This T cell receptor (beta chain) was found in a study of blood T cells in healthy people across ages. The CDR3 covers 15 residues. Per germline, CDR1 SGDLS and CDR2 YYNGEE. The ends lost 1 base at V and 7 bases at J; junction bases unmatched: 10. Combining a sample-barcoded 5' primer with a J-beta primer mix, a second PCR ran for roughly 6 to 12 cycles. MiXCR was run by TCRdb on the 5' RACE reads, yielding one entry per CDR3 protein. The data contain 1.8 million or so distinct CDR3 sequences, about 39% of them singletons. The chain links TRBV9 to TRBJ1-1; 7 positions match TRBD1. The TCR comes from a human donor in good health. The sample was blood. The CDR3 region has the DNA TGTGCCAGCAGCGTATACAAGACTCCAGGGGGTGAAGCTTTCTTT. Protein: CASSVYKTPGGEAFF.